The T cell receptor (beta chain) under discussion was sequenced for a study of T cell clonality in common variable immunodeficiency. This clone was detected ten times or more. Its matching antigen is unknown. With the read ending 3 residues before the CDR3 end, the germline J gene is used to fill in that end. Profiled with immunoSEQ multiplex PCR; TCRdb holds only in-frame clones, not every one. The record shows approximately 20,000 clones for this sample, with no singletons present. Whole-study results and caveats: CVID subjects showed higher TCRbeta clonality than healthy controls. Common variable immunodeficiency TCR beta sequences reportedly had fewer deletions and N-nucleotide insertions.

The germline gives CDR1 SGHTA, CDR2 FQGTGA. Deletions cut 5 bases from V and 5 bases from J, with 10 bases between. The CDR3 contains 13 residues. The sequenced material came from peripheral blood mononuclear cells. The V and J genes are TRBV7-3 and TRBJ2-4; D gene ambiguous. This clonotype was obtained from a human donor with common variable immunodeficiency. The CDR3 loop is CASSQPPENIQYF. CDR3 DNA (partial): TGTGCCAGCAGCCAACCACCAGAAAACATT.